These 18 T cell receptor beta chains originate from one sample sequenced in a study of T cell responses to AZD1222 COVID-19 vaccine. The protocol was immunoSEQ multiplex PCR, while the TCRdb copy is restricted to in-frame clones and leaves out a portion. The repertoire holds just over 80,000 clones, with 85% to 90% as singletons. This specimen consisted of peripheral blood, obtained on day 0 of AZD1222 vaccination. Source of these receptors: an adult in good health.

This chain uses TRBV7-2 with TRBJ2-5; D is possibly TRBD1 (6 bases). The CDR3 covers 15 residues. Germline CDR1 reads SGHTA; CDR2 reads FQGNSA. V was cut by 6 bases and J by 1 base, with 15 bases left in between. CDR3 nucleotide sequence: TGTGCCAGCAGTTACGTCCCAGGGGCCCAAGAGACCCAGTACTTC. Its translation: CASSYVPGAQETQYF.

The genes are TRBV6-5 and TRBJ1-1, with D maybe TRBD1 (6 bases). The germline gives CDR1 MNHEY, CDR2 SVGAGI. V shed 4 bases and J shed 10 bases, with 13 bases lying between them. The CDR3 has 12 residues. CDR3 nucleotide sequence: TGTGCCAGCAGTTTCCCAGGGGAGAGAGCTTTCTTT. This gives the protein CASSFPGERAFF.

The V and J genes are TRBV28 and TRBJ1-2; D perhaps matches TRBD1 (5 bases). Per the germline V gene, CDR1 is MDHEN and CDR2 is SYDVKM. V gave up 4 bases and J gave up 7 bases, with 16 bases separating them. The CDR3 loop spans 14 amino acids. CDR3 in amino acids: CASSYSGTFSGYTF. CDR3 DNA: TGTGCCAGCAGTTACTCCGGGACTTTCTCTGGCTACACCTTC.

The rearrangement uses TRBV28 and TRBJ1-2, with TRBD1 matching 7 bases. The CDR3 loop spans 14 amino acids. From germline, CDR1 is MDHEN and CDR2 SYDVKM. V lost 3 bases to trimming and J lost 4 bases; unmatched junction nucleotides: 5. The CDR3 nucleotides are TGTGCCAGCAGTTTTGGCAGGGGGTTCTATGGCTACACCTTC. Translated: CASSFGRGFYGYTF.

This chain joins TRBV4-2 and TRBJ2-1, with 8 bases lining up with TRBD2. Losses at the gene ends were 3 bases for V and 4 bases for J; bases not matched to a gene: 11. CDR3 size: 17 residues. The germline V gene has CDR1 LGHNA and CDR2 YNFKEQ. The DNA of the CDR3 is TGTGCCAGCAGCCATCCCCCCGTGCGGGGGGTTTACAATGAGCAGTTCTTC. Protein product: CASSHPPVRGVYNEQFF.

This clone was seen a few times. The chain uses TRBV3-1 (or the pseudogene TRBV3-2) and TRBJ1-4; 7 bases match TRBD1. The CDR3 consists of 16 residues. Germline loops: CDR1 LGHDT, CDR2 YNNKEL (reference sequence). V lost 3 bases and J lost 0; bases outside the gene matches: 4. CDR3 amino acids: CASSQNDRATNEKLFF. The CDR3 DNA sequence: TGTGCCAGCAGCCAGAACGACAGGGCAACTAATGAAAAACTGTTTTTT.

The chain uses TRBV10-1 and TRBJ1-2, with 10 bases matching TRBD1. With 4 bases clipped from V and 7 bases from J, the junction kept 3 bases outside the gene matches. This CDR3 is built from 13 residues. Germline V gene lookup returns CDR1 WNHNN and CDR2 SYGVQD (reference sequence). The CDR3 protein is CASSADRGAGYTF. The CDR3 nucleotides read TGCGCCAGCAGTGCGGACAGGGGGGCTGGCTACACCTTC.

The chain couples TRBV28 to TRBJ1-3; the D is unclear. This CDR3 contains 11 residues. The V end lost 8 bases, the J end lost 3 bases, and 5 bases lay between the germline ends. Germline V CDR1 and CDR2: MDHEN, SYDVKM. For the CDR3, the DNA is TGTGCCAGCGGTAGTGGAAACACCATATATTTT. It encodes CASGSGNTIYF.

The rearrangement links TRBV5-1 to TRBJ2-1; TRBD2 might be the D (7 bases). CDR1 is SGHRS and CDR2 is YFSETQ in the germline V gene. The CDR3 consists of 16 residues. The V and J ends lost 1 base and 3 bases respectively, with 14 bases between them. The CDR3 reads CASSLYAGANYNEQFF. The CDR3 bases are TGCGCCAGCAGCTTGTATGCGGGGGCCAACTACAATGAGCAGTTCTTC.

The chain couples TRBV7-3 to TRBJ1-4; 9 bases line up with TRBD1. Trimming removed 5 bases from V and 3 bases from J; junction bases left unmatched: 4. Germline assignment: CDR1 SGHTA and CDR2 FQGTGA. The CDR3 contains 15 residues. CDR3 nucleotides: TGTGCCAGCAGCCTGGACAGGGGCTCTAATGAAAAACTGTTTTTT. This sequence encodes CASSLDRGSNEKLFF.

The genes are TRBV27 and TRBJ1-2; weak D call: TRBD1 (6 bases). The V and J ends lost 6 bases and 4 bases respectively, with 15 bases between them. The CDR3 runs 14 residues. Germline V gene sequence: CDR1 MNHEY, CDR2 SMNVEV (reference sequence). CDR3 sequence (DNA): TGTGCCAGCAGGGGGGGGGCCGAGGGCTATGGCTACACCTTC. Translated: CASRGGAEGYGYTF.

The V call is TRBV27, the J call TRBJ2-2; D perhaps matches TRBD2 (6 bases). Trimming shortened V by 6 bases and J by 1 base, and 15 bases separated the two germline ends. The V gene's germline CDR1 is MNHEY and CDR2 SMNVEV (reference sequence). There are 16 residues in the CDR3. CDR3 nucleotides: TGTGCCAGCAGGGGTGGGGGGAATAGGAACACCGGGGAGCTGTTTTTT. Its protein is CASRGGGNRNTGELFF.

The chain has TRBV27 and TRBJ2-7; 7 bases are shared with TRBD2. V was pared by 2 bases and J by 0 bases, with 7 bases of the junction left unmatched. The CDR3 totals 16 residues. Germline loops: CDR1 MNHEY, CDR2 SMNVEV (reference sequence). This chain's CDR3 is CASSLKRGEVSYEQYF. The CDR3 bases are TGTGCCAGCAGTTTAAAGCGGGGTGAGGTCTCCTACGAGCAGTACTTC.

This chain links TRBV5-8 with TRBJ2-7; D is unclear. Germline CDR1 is SGHTS and CDR2 is YDEGEE. V was cut by 1 base and J by 2 bases, with 16 bases left in between. This CDR3 is built from 16 residues. In nucleotides, the CDR3 is TGTGCCAGCAGCTTGTTTCCCAACTATGTGGCCTACGAGCAGTACTTC. Its translation is CASSLFPNYVAYEQYF.

This clone was detected only once. The rearrangement joins TRBV4-2 to TRBJ1-3; D unclear. Germline CDR1 LGHNA, CDR2 YNFKEQ. Trimming removed 4 bases from V and 0 bases from J, with 10 bases in between. The CDR3 sequence is 15 residues long. CDR3 amino acids: CASSPHVYSGNTIYF. CDR3 bases: TGTGCCAGCAGCCCGCACGTGTACTCTGGAAACACCATATATTTT.

The chain employs TRBV5-1 and TRBJ1-1, with 8 bases that match TRBD1. The ends lost 3 bases at V and 7 bases at J; junction bases unmatched: 11. The CDR3 extends over 15 amino acids. Germline lookup yields CDR1 SGHRS and CDR2 YFSETQ. CDR3 sequence: CASSSRGTGKGEAFF. Here the CDR3 DNA reads TGCGCCAGCAGCTCCCGCGGGACAGGAAAAGGTGAAGCTTTCTTT. Based on the CDR3 plus reference TRBV5-1 and TRBJ1-1, the full variable domain is KAGVTQTPRYLIKTRGQQVTLSCSPISGHRSVSWYQQTPGQGLQFLFEYFSETQRNKGNFPGRFSGRQFSNSRSEMNVSTLELGDSALYLCASSSRGTGKGEAFFGQGTRLTVV.

The rearrangement links TRBV2 to TRBJ2-7, with 8 positions matching TRBD2. This CDR3 region has 15 residues. With V trimmed by 8 bases and J by 1 base, 10 bases remained unmatched. CDR1 is SNHLY, CDR2 FYNNEI, per germline. The DNA for the CDR3 is TGTGCCAGCCTAGAACTAGCGGAAATATCCTACGAGCAGTACTTC. It encodes CASLELAEISYEQYF.

The rearrangement joins TRBV11-3 to TRBJ2-1; 8 nucleotides agree with TRBD1. The V gene end was trimmed by 4 bases and the J gene end by 4 bases; junction bases not matched to a gene: 6. The CDR3 has 15 amino acids. Per germline, CDR1 SGHNT and CDR2 YENEEA. This chain's CDR3 is CASSSGTGGYNEQFF. CDR3 coding DNA: TGTGCCAGCAGCTCCGGGACAGGTGGATACAATGAGCAGTTCTTC. The full variable domain, rest sourced from reference TRBV11-3 and TRBJ2-1, is EAGVVQSPRYKIIEKKQPVAFWCNPISGHNTLYWYLQNLGQGPELLIRYENEEAVDDSQLPKDRFSAERLKGVDSTLKIQPAELGDSAVYLCASSSGTGGYNEQFFGPGTRLTVL.